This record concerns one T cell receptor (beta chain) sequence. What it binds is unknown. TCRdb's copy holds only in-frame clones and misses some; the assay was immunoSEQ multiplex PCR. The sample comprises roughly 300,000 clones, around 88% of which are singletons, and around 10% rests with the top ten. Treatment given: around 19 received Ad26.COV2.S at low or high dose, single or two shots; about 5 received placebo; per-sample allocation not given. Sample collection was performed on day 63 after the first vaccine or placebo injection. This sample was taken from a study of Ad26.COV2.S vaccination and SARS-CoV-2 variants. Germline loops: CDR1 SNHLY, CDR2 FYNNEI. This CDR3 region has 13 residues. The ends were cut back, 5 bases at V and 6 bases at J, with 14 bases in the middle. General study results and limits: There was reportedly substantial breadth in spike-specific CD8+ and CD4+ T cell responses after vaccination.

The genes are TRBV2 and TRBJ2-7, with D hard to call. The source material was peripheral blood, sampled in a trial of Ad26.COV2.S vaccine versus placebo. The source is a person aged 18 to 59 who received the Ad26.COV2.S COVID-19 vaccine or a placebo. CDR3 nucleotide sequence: TGTGCCAGCAGTTGGATAACCCTTGGCGAGCAGTACTTC. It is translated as CASSWITLGEQYF.